The clone carrying this T cell receptor (beta chain) was seen a single time. Its target is not known. The treatment denotes: approximately nine-day PBMC culture with coronavirus spike peptide pools or control peptides (ViraFEST assay). Looked up from germline, CDR1 is SGHTA and CDR2 is FQGTGA. Between the trimmed V and J ends, which lost 5 bases and 3 bases, there was a span of 8 bases. CDR3 length: 13 amino acids. This specimen comes from a study of vaccination and CD4 T cells after COVID-19. On the study more broadly: Blood was drawn a median around 70 days post second dose, range 14 to 241.

The Oncomine TCR Beta short-read assay sequenced DNA from cultured CD4+ T cells. TCRdb re-called the PCR reads with MiXCR, one entry per CDR3 protein. The sample has 20,000 to 25,000 distinct CDR3 sequences; under 60% are singletons. The sequenced sample consisted of CD4+ T cells from blood, cultured in vitro. V usage is TRBV7-3 and J usage is TRBJ2-1, with D unclear. This TCR came from a human donor who had recovered from COVID-19. This chain's CDR3 is CASSPDFYNEQFF. In DNA, the CDR3 is TGTGCCAGCAGCCCAGACTTCTACAATGAGCAGTTCTTC.